This T cell receptor beta chain appears in the sequencing data of a study of CD8+CD57+ T cells in acquired aplastic anemia. TCR beta VDJ combinations and CDR3 sequences were profiled from genomic DNA. MiXCR, applied by TCRdb to the reads, yields one record per CDR3 protein. The data contain 260,000 or so distinct CDR3 sequences, approximately 45% of them singletons. It was patients with CD8+CD57+ cell expansion by flow cytometry who were chosen for sequencing. No therapy had been given to the patients at the time of blood sampling. The sequence came from a human donor with aplastic anemia. The material sequenced was sorted CD4+, CD8+, or CD8+CD57+ T cells (not recorded which) from PBMCs.

Written as DNA, the CDR3 is TGTGCCAGCAGCTCCCCGCTATCACAGACAGGGAGCTCCTACAATGAGCAGTTCTTC. It translates to CASSSPLSQTGSSYNEQFF. The genes are TRBV13 and TRBJ2-1; the match to TRBD1 covers 7 bases. There are 19 residues in the CDR3. V lost 4 bases to trimming and J lost 0 bases; unmatched junction nucleotides: 15. The V gene's germline CDR1 is PRHDT and CDR2 FYEKMQ (reference sequence).